The 13 T cell receptor beta chains below come from one sample, sequenced in a study of shared clonotypes between healthy human individuals. TCRdb keeps only in-frame clones here, not all; method: immunoSEQ multiplex PCR. The sample lists some 2,500,000 clones, approximately 93% occurring once. What was sequenced was naive CD4+ T cells from PBMCs. The subset was: CD45RA+ positively selected. Receptors originate from a man between 18 and 29 years old in good health. Some clones in this sample may be carry-over from other donors' samples.

The chain joins TRBV28 to TRBJ2-5, with D perhaps matching TRBD1 (5 bases). CDR1 and CDR2 from the germline V gene are MDHEN and SYDVKM. V shed 10 bases and J shed 5 bases, with 17 bases lying between them. The length of the CDR3 is 13 residues. CDR3 nucleotide sequence: TGTGCCACCGGAACGACAGCCAAGGAGACCCAGTACTTC. Amino acids: CATGTTAKETQYF. Combining the CDR3 with reference TRBV28 and TRBJ2-5 gives the whole variable domain DVKVTQSSRYLVKRTGEKVFLECVQDMDHENMFWYRQDPGLGLRLIYFSYDVKMKEKGDIPEGYSVSREKKERFSLILESASTNQTSMYLCATGTTAKETQYFGPGTRLLVL.

About this clone itself: Sequence at one end of the junction differs from germline and may be a read error. Different DNA sequences within this sample yield the same CDR3. This rearrangement joins TRBV5-1 to TRBJ2-7; possible D gene TRBD2, 5 bases. Germline V gene sequence: CDR1 SGHRS, CDR2 YFSETQ. CDR3 length: 14 amino acids. CDR3 protein: CASTLAGGSYEQYF. The CDR3 DNA reads as TGCGCCAGCACCTTGGCGGGCGGATCCTACGAGCAGTACTTC.

The chain uses TRBV5-1 and TRBJ1-4; the D is unclear. The germline gives CDR1 SGHRS, CDR2 YFSETQ. The CDR3 spans 14 residues. The germline V and J ends were trimmed by 0 bases and 8 bases, with 11 bases remaining between them. In DNA form, the CDR3 reads TGCGCCAGCAGCTTGGGGGTCCCGAGAGAAAAACTGTTTTTT. Protein sequence: CASSLGVPREKLFF.

V is TRBV12-5 and J is TRBJ2-5; the match to TRBD1 covers 8 bases. CDR3 length: 16 residues. Looked up from germline, CDR1 is LGHNT and CDR2 is FRNRAP. V shed 2 bases, J shed 4 bases, and the junction held 9 bases outside the gene matches. This chain's CDR3 is CASGLTGQEGGETQYF. The CDR3 coding sequence is TGTGCTAGTGGTTTGACGGGACAGGAAGGGGGAGAGACCCAGTACTTC.

The rearrangement joins TRBV28 to TRBJ1-4; D gene uncertain. Germline V lookup: CDR1 MDHEN, CDR2 SYDVKM. V lost 3 bases and J lost 2, with 10 bases in between. This CDR3 is 15 amino acids long. For the CDR3, the DNA is TGTGCCAGCAGTTTGTCGGTTGCTACTAATGAAAAACTGTTTTTT. Translation: CASSLSVATNEKLFF.

The chain joins TRBV21-1 to TRBJ1-2; whether TRBD1, the table's D call, matches the DNA was not checked. TRBV21-1 is reported as a pseudogene. The length of the CDR3 is 10 residues. The CDR3 nucleotides are TGTGCCAGAAACAGGGGGTCCATCACCTTC. Translation: CARNRGSITF.

The chain joins TRBV7-9 to TRBJ1-5; D is unresolved. Deletions cut 5 bases from V and 4 bases from J, with 18 bases between. Germline V CDR1 and CDR2: SEHNR, FQNEAQ (reference sequence). This CDR3 has 16 amino acids. CDR3 in amino acids: CASSPMTVAGNQPQHF. The CDR3, as DNA: TGTGCCAGCAGCCCTATGACTGTTGCGGGAAATCAGCCCCAGCATTTT. Drawing the rest from reference TRBV7-9 and TRBJ1-5, the complete variable domain is DTGVSQNPRHKITKRGQNVTFRCDPISEHNRLYWYRQTLGQGPEFLTYFQNEAQLEKSRLLSDRFSAERPKGSFSTLEIQRTEQGDSAMYLCASSPMTVAGNQPQHFGDGTRLSIL.

The CDR3 spells CASSLFIQKDGYTF. CDR3 in DNA: TGTGCCAGCAGTTTATTCATACAGAAGGATGGCTACACCTTC. The chain has TRBV28 and TRBJ1-2; D remains ambiguous. The germline gives CDR1 MDHEN, CDR2 SYDVKM. V was cut by 1 base and J by 6 bases, with 12 bases left in between. The CDR3 totals 14 residues.

The chain uses TRBV30 and TRBJ2-1, with 8 nucleotides matching TRBD2. CDR1 and CDR2 (germline): GTSNPN, SVGIG (reference sequence). The CDR3 has 17 amino acids. After removal of 6 bases from V and 0 bases from J, the junction contained 13 bases not matched to a gene. The DNA of the CDR3 is TGTGCCTGTACACGAGCCCTCAGCGGGAGCTCCTACAATGAGCAGTTCTTC. Translating it yields CACTRALSGSSYNEQFF. Combining the CDR3 with reference TRBV30 and TRBJ2-1 gives the whole variable domain SQTIHQWPATLVQPVGSPLSLECTVEGTSNPNLYWYRQAAGRGLQLLFYSVGIGQISSEVPQNLSASRPQDRQFILSSKKLLLSDSGFYLCACTRALSGSSYNEQFFGPGTRLTVL.

The chain links TRBV2 to TRBJ2-5, with 10 bases aligning to TRBD2. With V trimmed by 5 bases and J by 3 bases, 12 bases remained unmatched. The CDR3 spans 17 residues. CDR1 and CDR2 (germline): SNHLY, FYNNEI. CDR3 nucleotides: TGTGCCAGCAGTTGGCTAGCGGGAGTGGGTGGGGAAGAGACCCAGTACTTC. Amino acids: CASSWLAGVGGEETQYF.

The V gene is TRBV7-2, the J gene TRBJ2-1; D possibly corresponds to TRBD1 (6 bases). The germline CDR1 and CDR2 sequences are SGHTA and FQGNSA. V was cut by 4 bases and J by 8 bases, with 24 bases left in between. The CDR3 spans 17 residues. As DNA, the CDR3 is TGTGCCAGCAGCTCCCCCCAGGGGCCCACGCGCGTCGATGAGCAGTTCTTC. It codes for CASSSPQGPTRVDEQFF.

This chain connects TRBV30 to TRBJ2-6; D is unclear. The germline CDR1 and CDR2 sequences are GTSNPN and SVGIG (reference sequence). V was cut by 2 bases and J by 4 bases, with 3 bases left in between. This CDR3 contains 12 residues. The CDR3: CAWSQGANVLTF. The CDR3 nucleotides are TGTGCCTGGAGTCAGGGGGCCAACGTCCTGACTTTC.

This clone was recorded once. The rearrangement joins TRBV5-4 to TRBJ2-1; 8 nucleotides match TRBD1. After removal of 3 bases from V and 3 bases from J, the junction contained 5 bases not matched to a gene. The CDR3 has 15 amino acids. Per the germline V gene, CDR1 is SGHNT and CDR2 is YYREEE (reference sequence). The CDR3 loop is CASSSRTGIYNEQFF. CDR3 nucleotide sequence: TGTGCCAGCAGCTCGAGGACAGGGATCTACAATGAGCAGTTCTTC. Looking up the rest from reference TRBV5-4 and TRBJ2-1 gives the full variable domain: ETGVTQSPTHLIKTRGQQVTLRCSSQSGHNTVSWYQQALGQGPQFIFQYYREEENGRGNFPPRFSGLQFPNYSSELNVNALELDDSALYLCASSSRTGIYNEQFFGPGTRLTVL.